This is a list of T cell receptor beta chains from one sample in a study of T-cell memory formation after mild COVID-19. One entry per CDR3 protein, called by TCRdb with MiXCR from the 5' RACE reads. The sample yields around 35,000 distinct CDR3 sequences, just under 8% seen once. The sequencing sample was made of PBMCs or a T cell subset sorted from them (not recorded which). Source of these receptors: a man between 18 and 29 years old who had mild COVID-19 (a few samples of this study predate the infection). Cell type and time point are not known. Each CDR3 is given with its conserved first and last residue. D genes are given only for firm matches. The size entry is marked missing in some rows and otherwise reads once, few, many or a size class.

size	D	V	J	CDR3	DNA
-	TRBD2	TRBV3-1	TRBJ2-1	CASSERGLAYNEQFF	TGTGCCAGCAGCGAGCGGGGACTAGCCTACAATGAGCAGTTCTTC
many	-	TRBV6-1	TRBJ2-2	CASRGRDSALEELFF	TGTGCCAGCAGAGGCAGGGACTCAGCGTTGGAGGAGCTGTTTTTT
many	-	TRBV9	TRBJ2-1	CASSVGYNEQFF	TGTGCCAGCAGCGTGGGGTACAATGAGCAGTTCTTC
many	-	TRBV4-3	TRBJ2-1	CASSQTPQKGNEQFF	TGCGCCAGCAGCCAAACCCCCCAGAAGGGCAATGAGCAGTTCTTC
few	-	TRBV18	TRBJ1-2	CASSPRDMRSGGYTF	TGTGCCAGCTCACCAAGGGACATGCGGTCGGGTGGCTACACCTTC
-	TRBD2	TRBV7-2	TRBJ2-1	CASSILAGTYNEQFF	TGTGCCAGCAGCATACTAGCGGGGACCTACAATGAGCAGTTCTTC
many	-	TRBV5-1	TRBJ2-6	CASSDQGSGANVLTF	TGCGCCAGCAGCGACCAAGGCTCTGGGGCCAACGTCCTGACTTTC
many	-	TRBV29-1	TRBJ2-7	CSVGGSRGRSYEQYF	TGCAGCGTTGGCGGGTCCAGGGGAAGATCCTACGAGCAGTACTTC
few	TRBD1	TRBV7-9	TRBJ2-3	CASSLLRTGTDTQYF	TGTGCCAGCAGCTTACTAAGGACAGGGACAGATACGCAGTATTTT
many	-	TRBV2	TRBJ2-7	CASSEASEQYF	TGTGCCAGCAGTGAGGCCAGCGAGCAGTACTTC
-	-	TRBV20-1	TRBJ1-4	CSAEAWATNEKLFF	TGCAGTGCTGAAGCTTGGGCAACTAATGAAAAACTGTTTTTT
many	TRBD1	TRBV5-1	TRBJ2-4	CASSERQGLAKNIQYF	TGCGCCAGCAGCGAGAGACAGGGCTTAGCCAAAAACATTCAGTACTTC
-	-	TRBV27	TRBJ2-2	CASRSRRGEGTGELFF	TGTGCCAGCCGGAGCCGACGCGGGGAAGGCACCGGGGAGCTGTTTTTT
many	TRBD2	TRBV4-2	TRBJ2-5	CASSREPRTSGGQETQYF	TGTGCCAGCAGCCGCGAACCCCGGACTAGCGGGGGCCAAGAGACCCAGTACTTC
few	-	TRBV6-6	TRBJ1-3	CASSSLIGQPHVSGNTIYF	TGTGCCAGCAGTTCCCTTATTGGACAGCCGCACGTCTCTGGAAACACCATATATTTT
many	TRBD1	TRBV7-2	TRBJ2-6	CASSLRDRASSGANVLTF	TGTGCCAGCAGCTTACGGGACAGGGCATCGTCTGGGGCCAACGTCCTGACTTTC
medium-sized	-	TRBV5-1	TRBJ1-5	CASSLNGNQPQHF	TGCGCCAGCAGCTTGAACGGCAATCAGCCCCAGCATTTT
many	-	TRBV29-1	TRBJ1-2	CSVKGGDNYGYTF	TGCAGCGTTAAGGGGGGTGATAACTATGGCTACACCTTC
many	-	TRBV5-1	TRBJ2-5	CASSSPRAAQETQYF	TGCGCCAGCAGCAGCCCCAGGGCGGCTCAAGAGACCCAGTACTTC
-	TRBD1	TRBV2	TRBJ1-1	CASRDRGPEAFF	TGTGCCAGCAGGGACAGGGGCCCTGAAGCTTTCTTT
many	-	TRBV23-1	TRBJ2-2	CASSQITGELFF	TGCGCCAGCAGTCAGATCACCGGGGAGCTGTTTTTT
many	TRBD2	TRBV10-3	TRBJ2-1	CATGLAGGLEFF	TGTGCCACCGGACTAGCGGGGGGGCTGGAGTTCTTC
many	-	TRBV6-1	TRBJ2-3	CASSATNVPPGTQYF	TGTGCCAGCAGCGCAACTAATGTACCCCCAGGTACGCAGTATTTT
-	-	TRBV7-9	TRBJ1-4	CASSLASGANEKLFF	TGTGCCAGCAGCTTAGCGTCAGGGGCTAATGAAAAACTGTTTTTT
many	-	TRBV6-1	TRBJ2-3	CASSSRGAADTQYF	TGTGCCAGCAGTTCCCGGGGGGCCGCGGATACGCAGTATTTT
few	-	TRBV6-6	TRBJ1-2	CASKGPSMGYGYTF	TGTGCCAGCAAAGGTCCGTCGATGGGCTATGGCTACACCTTC
many	-	TRBV7-2	TRBJ1-2	CASSPDGSNYGYTF	TGTGCCAGCAGCCCCGATGGATCTAACTATGGCTACACCTTC
many	-	TRBV5-1	TRBJ2-6	CASSLSGDGANVLTF	TGCGCCAGCAGCTTGTCCGGGGATGGGGCCAACGTCCTGACTTTC
many	-	TRBV7-2	TRBJ2-1	CASSLARTGNEVF	TGTGCCAGCAGCTTAGCTAGAACGGGGAACGAGGTCTTC
medium-sized	-	TRBV12-3/TRBV12-4	TRBJ1-2	CASSLQGALGYTF	TGTGCCAGCAGTTTGCAAGGGGCCCTGGGCTACACCTTC
many	-	TRBV5-1	TRBJ2-5	CASSLVRAGTIQETQYF	TGCGCCAGCAGCTTGGTTCGGGCAGGAACGATACAAGAGACCCAGTACTTC
many	TRBD1	TRBV7-2	TRBJ1-2	CASSREGTGSGYTF	TGTGCCAGCAGCCGGGAGGGGACAGGGTCTGGCTACACCTTC
few	-	TRBV10-3	TRBJ2-1	CAISDRGREQFF	TGTGCCATCAGTGACCGGGGGCGTGAGCAGTTCTTC
many	-	TRBV29-1	TRBJ2-5	CSVGQHQETQYF	TGCAGCGTTGGACAGCACCAAGAGACCCAGTACTTC